The clone carrying this T cell receptor (beta chain) has only a few counts. This sample was included in a study of blood T cells in healthy people across ages. The germline CDR1 and CDR2 sequences are DFQATT and SNEGSKA (reference sequence). The CDR3 runs to 14 residues. The ends were cut back, 4 bases at V and 7 bases at J, with 20 bases in the middle. The second PCR ran about 6 to 11 cycles with a sample-barcoded 5' primer and J-beta primers. TCRdb called the 5' RACE reads again in MiXCR, with one record for every CDR3 protein. Of about 1.8 million distinct CDR3 sequences in the sample, about 49% were seen once.

The sequenced material came from blood. This receptor was obtained from a middle-aged woman in good health. This chain links TRBV20-1 with TRBJ2-7; perhaps TRBD2 as D (6 bases). CDR3: CSAIRGLQIEEQYF. CDR3 nucleotide sequence: TGCAGTGCTATACGGGGACTGCAGATTGAGGAGCAGTACTTC.